Below are 2 T cell receptor beta chains sequenced from a single sample in a study of control samples from healthy donors and cancer patients. Repertoires were generated with immunoSEQ multiplex PCR, while TCRdb's copy carries only in-frame clones and drops some. The table shows 150,000 or so clones, with approximately 86% occurring only once. Sequencing was performed on blood. The receptors shown here come from a young woman in good health.

The gene calls are TRBV24-1 and TRBJ2-3, with D uncertain. CDR3 length: 13 residues. V lost 7 bases and J lost 6, with 13 bases in between. Germline V gives CDR1 KGHDR, CDR2 SFDVKD. In nucleotides, the CDR3 is TGTGCCACCAGCCCTTCCCCTTCGGATACGCAGTATTTT. Protein sequence: CATSPSPSDTQYF.

The chain carries TRBV5-6 and TRBJ2-3; 11 nucleotides agree with TRBD2. This CDR3 region has 15 residues. V gave up 2 bases and J gave up 3 bases; unmatched junction bases: 2. CDR1 and CDR2 from the germline V gene are SGHDT and YYEEEE. Here the CDR3 reads CASSLLAGVTDTQYF. As DNA, the CDR3 is TGTGCCAGCAGCTTACTAGCGGGAGTAACAGATACGCAGTATTTT.